The clone carrying this T cell receptor (beta chain) was found once. The sample belongs to a study of blood T cell repertoires in COVID-19. In the study overall: In each case, the material was cDNA or gDNA derived from T cells, B-cell-depleted T cells, or PBMCs.

The repertoire was sequenced with immunoSEQ multiplex PCR; TCRdb's copy has only in-frame clones and lacks some. The table lists roughly 25,000 clones, nearly 90% of them singletons. The CDR3 consists of 12 residues. CDR1 MDHEN and CDR2 SYDVKM come from the germline V gene. The ends lost 10 bases at V and 15 bases at J; junction bases unmatched: 8. The chain links TRBV28 to TRBJ2-1, with TRBD2 identical over 14 bases. The sequence derives from a man between 65 and 79 years old with acute or convalescent COVID-19. Material for sequencing was peripheral blood. CDR3 residues: CATRLAGGPLFF. The CDR3, as DNA: TGTGCCACCAGACTAGCGGGAGGGCCCTTGTTCTTC.